The 10 T cell receptor beta chains below come from one sample, sequenced in a study of T cell responses to AZD1222 COVID-19 vaccine. The data were produced by immunoSEQ multiplex PCR, yet TCRdb's version contains in-frame clones alone and is incomplete. The data contain some 81,000 clones, approximately 85% of them singletons. The sample consisted of peripheral blood, taken 28 days after the second AZD1222 dose. The receptors shown here come from an adult who received the AZD1222 COVID-19 vaccine.

V usage is TRBV2 and J usage is TRBJ1-1, with D maybe TRBD1 (6 bases). Between the trimmed V and J ends, which lost 4 bases and 8 bases, there was a span of 14 bases. Germline CDR1 SNHLY, CDR2 FYNNEI. This CDR3 is 13 amino acids long. The CDR3 is CASSVGGAREAFF. In nucleotides, the CDR3 is TGTGCCAGCAGTGTCGGGGGGGCTCGAGAAGCTTTCTTT.

The chain recombines TRBV28 with TRBJ1-2; the match to TRBD1 covers 7 bases. Unmatched junction bases numbered 7, after V lost 6 bases and J lost 0 bases. Germline CDR1 and CDR2: MDHEN and SYDVKM. The CDR3 extends over 15 amino acids. The CDR3 sequence is CASRYSTGTNYGYTF. As DNA, the CDR3 is TGTGCCAGCAGATACTCGACAGGGACTAACTATGGCTACACCTTC.

V is TRBV4-1 and J is TRBJ1-2, with D maybe TRBD1 (6 bases). The ends were cut back, 3 bases at V and 3 bases at J, with 11 bases in the middle. Germline CDR1 MGHRA, CDR2 YSYEKL. The CDR3 covers 14 residues. CDR3 DNA sequence: TGCGCCAGCAGCCACCAGGGGCAGGACTATGGCTACACCTTC. Translated: CASSHQGQDYGYTF.

The rearrangement joins TRBV7-9 to TRBJ2-1; D remains unclear. Trimming cost V 3 bases and J 5 bases, with 14 bases left between them. This CDR3 is 15 amino acids long. Germline V gives CDR1 SEHNR, CDR2 FQNEAQ (reference sequence). The CDR3 region is CASSFQGWVNNEQFF. The CDR3 DNA reads as TGTGCCAGCAGCTTCCAAGGTTGGGTCAACAATGAGCAGTTCTTC.

The chain joins TRBV12-1 to TRBJ2-7; TRBD2, the table's D call, was not compared with the DNA. TRBV12-1 is assigned pseudogene status. This CDR3 spans 15 amino acids. This CDR3 is CASSFSPSGSHEQYF. The CDR3 DNA sequence: TGTGCCAGCAGCTTTAGCCCTAGCGGGAGCCACGAGCAGTACTTC.

The rearrangement uses TRBV2 and TRBJ1-6; D gene unclear. Trimming took 2 bases from V and 7 from J, leaving 6 bases between them. CDR1 SNHLY and CDR2 FYNNEI come from the germline V gene. This CDR3 region has 13 residues. The chain's CDR3 is CASSELANSPLHF. The CDR3 DNA is TGTGCCAGCAGTGAATTGGCGAATTCACCCCTCCACTTT.

The CDR3 loop reads CATSRDLGRLNEKLFF. The CDR3 bases are TGTGCCACCAGCAGAGATCTGGGCAGACTCAATGAAAAACTGTTTTTT. The chain recombines TRBV15 with TRBJ1-4; D is uncertain. The CDR3 consists of 16 residues. V was pared by 0 bases and J by 5 bases, with 13 bases between. Germline lookup yields CDR1 LNHNV and CDR2 YYDKDF (reference sequence).

The rearrangement uses TRBV13 and TRBJ2-5, with D maybe TRBD2 (5 bases). The germline V gene has CDR1 PRHDT and CDR2 FYEKMQ (reference sequence). This CDR3 has 11 amino acids. V lost 4 bases and J lost 5, with 5 bases in between. The chain's CDR3 is CASSWRETQYF. Written as DNA, the CDR3 is TGTGCCAGCAGCTGGAGGGAGACCCAGTACTTC. Supplemented by reference TRBV13 and TRBJ2-5, the full variable domain reads AAGVIQSPRHLIKEKRETATLKCYPIPRHDTVYWYQQGPGQDPQFLISFYEKMQSDKGSIPDRFSAQQFSDYHSELNMSSLELGDSALYFCASSWRETQYFGPGTRLLVL.

This clone was observed a single time. The chain is built from TRBV29-1 and TRBJ2-1, with D maybe TRBD2 (5 bases). Germline V CDR1 and CDR2: SQVTM, ANQGSEA. The germline V and J ends were trimmed by 5 bases and 7 bases, with 12 bases remaining between them. The CDR3 is made up of 12 amino acids. Here the CDR3 reads CSVTGSGNEQFF. The DNA for the CDR3 is TGCAGCGTTACGGGATCGGGGAATGAGCAGTTCTTC.

The J gene is TRBJ2-2, the V gene TRBV12-2. TRBV12-2 is shown as a pseudogene. The CDR3 has 23 residues. CDR3 in DNA: TGTGCAAGTCGCTTCGACTTTACCAGGGGGGGCTGGATAAATGAAATGCGCACCGGGGAGCTGTTTTTT. Protein sequence: CASRFDFTRGGWINEMRTGELFF.